What follows is one T cell receptor (beta chain) and its context. The antigen is undetermined. This CDR3 spans 16 amino acids. Germline-derived CDR1 and CDR2 are SGHTA and FQGTGA. With V trimmed by 3 bases and J by 3 bases, 8 bases remained unmatched. These data come from a study of T cells in localized non-small cell lung cancer. Study-level findings and limits: There were a median roughly 60 of the top 100 tumor clones appearing in adjacent lung.

Assay: immunoSEQ multiplex PCR; the TCRdb copy retains only in-frame clones and omits some. The sample has about 82,000 clones; around 80% are singletons. The input for sequencing was PBMCs, taken before any cancer treatment. The chain carries TRBV7-3 and TRBJ2-1; 7 positions agree with TRBD2. This TCR came from a man aged 40-75 years with stage II squamous cell lung carcinoma. CDR3 coding DNA: TGTGCCAGCAGCTTTATAGCGGGTACCTACTACAATGAGCAGTTCTTC. Its protein product is CASSFIAGTYYNEQFF.